The entry below describes one T cell receptor (beta chain). What it binds is unknown. The authors reverse transcribed 0.5 to 1 ug RNA with random hexamers. Across 54 Vbeta and 13 Jbeta, TCR beta CDR3 was amplified with immunoSEQ multiplex PCR. TCRdb recomputed calls from the immunoSEQ multiplex PCR reads with MiXCR, one row per CDR3 protein. The sample records 15,000 to 20,000 distinct CDR3 sequences, around 95% being singletons. The CDR3 totals 14 residues. V was clipped by 4 bases and J by 2 bases; unmatched bases: 4. Germline V gene sequence: CDR1 SGHDN, CDR2 FVKESK. This specimen comes from a study of CD8 T cells in Susac syndrome. Whole-study findings and limits: In its TCR sequencing and HLA analysis, the study acknowledged that the number of individuals was relatively small.

The sequencing sample was made of CD8+ T cells from PBMCs. V gene TRBV14 combines with J gene TRBJ1-2; 7 nucleotides agree with TRBD1. The receptor's source is a human donor in good health. CDR3 nucleotides: TGTGCCAGCAGCCCCAGGGACAGCAACTATGGCTACACCTTC. Translation gives CASSPRDSNYGYTF.